The 7 T cell receptor beta chains below were found in one sample sequenced in a study of cytomegalovirus exposure and HLA in healthy donors. PCR primers comprised 60 Vbeta and 13 Jbeta primers. The table came from immunoSEQ multiplex PCR; TCRdb's copy has only in-frame clones and leaves some out. This sample carries 150,000 to 200,000 clones, with under 6.5% going to the ten biggest clones. The sample was PBMCs. The origin of the receptors is a man in his thirties or forties in good health and CMV-seronegative.

The J gene is TRBJ2-1, the V gene TRBV30; TRBD1 matches at 7 bases. This CDR3 is 12 amino acids long. Germline CDR1 GTSNPN, CDR2 SVGIG (reference sequence). Trimming took 2 bases from V and 8 from J; bases not matched to a gene: 3. CDR3 nucleotide sequence: TGTGCCTGGAGTCCACAGGGGTATGAGCAGTTCTTC. This encodes CAWSPQGYEQFF.

The V and J genes are TRBV28 and TRBJ2-2; 7 nucleotides line up with TRBD2. The V and J ends lost 2 bases and 6 bases, in that order; junction bases with no gene match: 9. Per germline, CDR1 MDHEN and CDR2 SYDVKM. This CDR3 region has 16 residues. The CDR3 DNA follows: TGTGCCAGCAGTTTAAGGGAGGGAGGGCCCTCCGGGGAGCTGTTTTTT. Its translation is CASSLREGGPSGELFF. Combining the CDR3 with reference TRBV28 and TRBJ2-2 gives the whole variable domain DVKVTQSSRYLVKRTGEKVFLECVQDMDHENMFWYRQDPGLGLRLIYFSYDVKMKEKGDIPEGYSVSREKKERFSLILESASTNQTSMYLCASSLREGGPSGELFFGEGSRLTVL.

The genes are TRBV2 and TRBJ2-7; TRBD2 agrees at 8 bases. V dropped 4 bases and J dropped 3; count of bases not matched to a gene: 2. This CDR3 region has 13 residues. Germline CDR1 reads SNHLY; CDR2 reads FYNNEI. Here the CDR3 reads CASSALAVYEQYF. The CDR3 DNA is TGTGCCAGCAGTGCACTAGCGGTCTACGAGCAGTACTTC. Using reference TRBV2 and TRBJ2-7 for the parts outside the CDR3, the full variable domain is EPEVTQTPSHQVTQMGQEVILRCVPISNHLYFYWYRQILGQKVEFLVSFYNNEISEKSEIFDDQFSVERPDGSNFTLKIRSTKLEDSAMYFCASSALAVYEQYFGPGTRLTVT.

The chain employs TRBV27 and TRBJ1-1; D gene uncertain. The length of the CDR3 is 15 residues. Germline CDR1 is MNHEY and CDR2 is SMNVEV (reference sequence). V was pared by 3 bases and J by 3 bases, with 14 bases between. CDR3 coding DNA: TGTGCCAGCAGTTTTCGGTCCGGGATTCACACTGAAGCTTTCTTT. Protein product: CASSFRSGIHTEAFF.

J is TRBJ2-1 and V is TRBV28; possible D gene TRBD2, 5 bases. Germline lookup yields CDR1 MDHEN and CDR2 SYDVKM. Trimming took 3 bases from V and 0 from J, leaving 15 bases between them. The CDR3 runs 17 residues. The CDR3 coding sequence is TGTGCCAGCAGTTTCTGGTTGCGGGTCAGCTCCTACAATGAGCAGTTCTTC. This gives the protein CASSFWLRVSSYNEQFF.

Here the CDR3 reads CASSVGTGPGGELFF. The CDR3 DNA is TGCGCCAGCAGCGTCGGGACAGGCCCTGGCGGGGAGCTGTTTTTT. V usage is TRBV5-1 and J usage is TRBJ2-2, with 8 positions matching TRBD1. Losses at the gene ends were 4 bases for V and 7 bases for J; bases not matched to a gene: 9. The CDR3 has 15 amino acids. The germline CDR1 and CDR2 sequences are SGHRS and YFSETQ.

The rearrangement uses TRBV6-6 and TRBJ1-1; 9 bases are a match to TRBD1. The CDR3 runs 14 residues. Germline V gene lookup returns CDR1 MNHNY and CDR2 SVGAGI (reference sequence). J lost 5 bases, V lost 7 bases, and 8 bases had no gene match. CDR3 loop: CASTRQGDPTEAFF. The CDR3 DNA follows: TGTGCCAGCACTAGACAGGGGGATCCTACTGAAGCTTTCTTT.